This T cell receptor beta chain was sequenced during a study of long-term antiretroviral therapy in people with HIV. On the study more broadly: The study's earliest collections predate the 2015 immediate-ART recommendation by about a decade. Study-wide results and caveats: With ART, diversity went up but was still lower than in transplant donor controls.

Investigators performed immunoSEQ version v3.0 at survey level. Clones were read by immunoSEQ multiplex PCR, and TCRdb kept only the in-frame ones, dropping some. The sample contains about 14,000 clones, around three quarters of which appear only once. A remark on this clone: Its specificity is not known.

Germline V gene sequence: CDR1 MNHNS, CDR2 SASEGT. Trimming cost V 1 base and J 4 bases, with 10 bases left between them. The CDR3 is 14 amino acids. The chain has TRBV6-1 and TRBJ1-2, with D tentatively TRBD1 (5 bases). The clonotype was recovered from a man aged 40-49 years with HIV. The sample consisted of unsorted PBMCs, taken 3.2 years before starting antiretroviral therapy. The CDR3 DNA sequence: TGTGCCAGCAGTGAAGTCGGGGGAGTCTATGGCTACACCTTC. As protein: CASSEVGGVYGYTF.